This entry describes one TCR beta chain. Germline values: CDR1 SGHRS, CDR2 YFSETQ. This CDR3 contains 16 residues. V was cut by 0 bases and J by 2 bases, with 9 bases left in between. The data were produced by immunoSEQ multiplex PCR, yet TCRdb's version contains in-frame clones alone and is incomplete. In the table there are around 30,000 clones, less than 95% of which are singletons. This entry belongs to a study of blood T cell repertoires in COVID-19. V gene TRBV5-1 combines with J gene TRBJ1-6; TRBD1 might be the D (5 bases). The clonotype comes from a man older than 75 with acute or convalescent COVID-19. The sequenced sample consisted of peripheral blood. The CDR3 DNA reads as TGCGCCAGCAGCTTGGCGGGGGGGGCCTATAATTCACCCCTCCACTTT. Translation: CASSLAGGAYNSPLHF.